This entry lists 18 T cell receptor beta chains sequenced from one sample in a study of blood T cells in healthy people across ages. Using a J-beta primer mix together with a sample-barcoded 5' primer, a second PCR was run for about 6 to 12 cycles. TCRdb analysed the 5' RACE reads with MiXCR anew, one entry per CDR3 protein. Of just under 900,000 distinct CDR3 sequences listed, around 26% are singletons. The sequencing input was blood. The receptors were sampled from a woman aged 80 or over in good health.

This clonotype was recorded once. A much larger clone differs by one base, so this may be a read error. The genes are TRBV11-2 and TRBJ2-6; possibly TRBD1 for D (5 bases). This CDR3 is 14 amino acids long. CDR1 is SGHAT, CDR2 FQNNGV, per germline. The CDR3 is CASSFYSGANILTF. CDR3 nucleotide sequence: TGTGCCAGCAGCTTTTACTCTGGGGCCAACATCCTGACTTTC.

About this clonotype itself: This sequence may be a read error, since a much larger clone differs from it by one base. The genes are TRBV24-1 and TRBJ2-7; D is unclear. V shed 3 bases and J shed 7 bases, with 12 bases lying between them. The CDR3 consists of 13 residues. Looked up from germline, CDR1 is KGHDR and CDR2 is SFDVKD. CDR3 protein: CATSDPTGNEQYF. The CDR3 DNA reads TGTGCCACCAGTGATCCGACGGGCAATGAGCAGTACTTC.

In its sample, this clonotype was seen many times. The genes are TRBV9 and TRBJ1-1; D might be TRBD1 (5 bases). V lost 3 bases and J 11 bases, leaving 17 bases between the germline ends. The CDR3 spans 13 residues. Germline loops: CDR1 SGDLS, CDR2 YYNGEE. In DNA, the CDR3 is TGTGCCAGCAGCGCCCGACCCGGGACGTTCGCTTTCTTT. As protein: CASSARPGTFAFF.

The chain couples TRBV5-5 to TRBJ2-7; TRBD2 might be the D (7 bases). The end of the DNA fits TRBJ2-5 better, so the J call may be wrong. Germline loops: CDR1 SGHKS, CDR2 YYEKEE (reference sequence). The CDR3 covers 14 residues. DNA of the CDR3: TGTGCCAGCAGGGGAGGGGGGGCCCGAGAGACCCAGTACTTC. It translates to CASRGGGARETQYF.

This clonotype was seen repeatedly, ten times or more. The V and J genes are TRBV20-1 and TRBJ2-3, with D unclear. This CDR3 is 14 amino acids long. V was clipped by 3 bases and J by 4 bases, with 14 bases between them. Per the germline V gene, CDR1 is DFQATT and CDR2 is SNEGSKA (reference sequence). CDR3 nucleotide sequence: TGCAGTGCTAGGGTTGTTCTCTACTCAGATACGCAGTATTTT. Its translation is CSARVVLYSDTQYF.

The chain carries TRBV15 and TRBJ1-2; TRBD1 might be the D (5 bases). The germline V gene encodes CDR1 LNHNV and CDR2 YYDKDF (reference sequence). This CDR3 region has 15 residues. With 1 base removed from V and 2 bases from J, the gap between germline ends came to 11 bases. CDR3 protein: CATSRVGEHNYGYTF. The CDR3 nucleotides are TGTGCCACCAGCAGAGTGGGGGAACACAACTATGGCTACACCTTC.

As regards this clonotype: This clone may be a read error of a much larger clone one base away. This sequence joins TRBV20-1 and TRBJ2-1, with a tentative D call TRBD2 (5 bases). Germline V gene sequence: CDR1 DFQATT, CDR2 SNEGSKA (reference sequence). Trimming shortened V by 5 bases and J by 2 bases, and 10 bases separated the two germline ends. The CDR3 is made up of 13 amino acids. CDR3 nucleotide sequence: TGCAGTGCTGGGGAGATCCCCTACAATGAGCAGTTCTTC. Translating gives CSAGEIPYNEQFF.

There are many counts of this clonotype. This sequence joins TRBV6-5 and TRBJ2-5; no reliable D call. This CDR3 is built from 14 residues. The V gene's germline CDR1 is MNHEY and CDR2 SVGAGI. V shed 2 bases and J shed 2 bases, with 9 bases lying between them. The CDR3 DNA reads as TGTGCCAGCAGTTACCTAAGGAGTCAAGAGACCCAGTACTTC. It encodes CASSYLRSQETQYF.

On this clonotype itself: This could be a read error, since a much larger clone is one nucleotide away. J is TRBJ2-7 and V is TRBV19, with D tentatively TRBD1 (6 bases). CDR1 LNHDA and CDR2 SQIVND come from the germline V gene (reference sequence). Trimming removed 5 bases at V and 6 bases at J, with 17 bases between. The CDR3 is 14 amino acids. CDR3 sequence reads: CASSVGGQGSEQYF. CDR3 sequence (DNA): TGTGCCAGTAGTGTAGGCGGGCAGGGGAGCGAGCAGTACTTC. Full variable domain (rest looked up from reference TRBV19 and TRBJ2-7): DGGITQSPKYLFRKEGQNVTLSCEQNLNHDAMYWYRQDPGQGLRLIYYSQIVNDFQKGDIAEGYSVSREKKESFPLTVTSAQKNPTAFYLCASSVGGQGSEQYFGPGTRLTVT.

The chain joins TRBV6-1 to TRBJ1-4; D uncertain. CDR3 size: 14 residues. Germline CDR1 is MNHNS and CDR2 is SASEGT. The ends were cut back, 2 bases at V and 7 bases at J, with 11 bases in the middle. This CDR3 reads CASSEQREIEKLFF. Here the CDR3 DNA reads TGTGCCAGCAGTGAACAAAGAGAAATTGAAAAACTGTTTTTT.

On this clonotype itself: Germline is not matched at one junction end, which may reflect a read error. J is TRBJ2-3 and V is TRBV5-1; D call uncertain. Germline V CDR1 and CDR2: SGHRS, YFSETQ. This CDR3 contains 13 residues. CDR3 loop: CGSSLGDSDTQYF. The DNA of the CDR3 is TGCGGCAGCAGCTTGGGCGACTCAGATACGCAGTATTTT.

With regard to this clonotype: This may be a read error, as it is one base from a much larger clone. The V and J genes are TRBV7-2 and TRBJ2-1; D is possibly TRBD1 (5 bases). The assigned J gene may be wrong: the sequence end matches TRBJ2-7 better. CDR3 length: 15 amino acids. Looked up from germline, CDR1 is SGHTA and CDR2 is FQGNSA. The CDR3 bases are TGTGCCAGCAGCCTAGACAGCCGCTCCTACAATGAGCAGTACTTC. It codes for CASSLDSRSYNEQYF.

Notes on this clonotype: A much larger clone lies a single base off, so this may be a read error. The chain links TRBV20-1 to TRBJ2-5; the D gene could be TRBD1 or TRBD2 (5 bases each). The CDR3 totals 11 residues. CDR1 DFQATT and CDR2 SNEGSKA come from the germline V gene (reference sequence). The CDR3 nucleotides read TGCAGGGCGGAAACGGGACCCCAGCAGTACTTC. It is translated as CRAETGPQQYF.

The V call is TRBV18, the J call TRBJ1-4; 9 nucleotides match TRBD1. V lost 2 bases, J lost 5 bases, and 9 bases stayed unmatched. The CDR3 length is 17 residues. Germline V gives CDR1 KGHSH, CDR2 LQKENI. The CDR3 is CASSPVGPGQGNEKLFF. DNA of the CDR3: TGTGCCAGCTCACCAGTGGGGCCGGGACAGGGAAATGAAAAACTGTTTTTT. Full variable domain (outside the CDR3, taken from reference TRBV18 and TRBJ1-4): NAGVMQNPRHLVRRRGQEARLRCSPMKGHSHVYWYRQLPEEGLKFMVYLQKENIIDESGMPKERFSAEFPKEGPSILRIQQVVRGDSAAYFCASSPVGPGQGNEKLFFGSGTQLSVL.

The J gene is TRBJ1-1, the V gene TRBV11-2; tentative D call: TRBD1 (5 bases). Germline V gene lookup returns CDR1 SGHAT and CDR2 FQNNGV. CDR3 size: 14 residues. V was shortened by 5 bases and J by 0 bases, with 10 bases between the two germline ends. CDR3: CASSVNRLNTEAFF. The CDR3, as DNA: TGTGCCAGCAGCGTAAACAGGTTGAACACTGAAGCTTTCTTT.

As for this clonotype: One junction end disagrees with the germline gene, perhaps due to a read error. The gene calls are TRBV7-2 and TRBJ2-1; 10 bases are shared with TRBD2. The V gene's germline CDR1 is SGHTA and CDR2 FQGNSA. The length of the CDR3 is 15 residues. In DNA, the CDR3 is TGTGCCAGCAGCTTAGTAGGGACTAGCGACAACGAGCAGTTCTTC. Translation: CASSLVGTSDNEQFF.

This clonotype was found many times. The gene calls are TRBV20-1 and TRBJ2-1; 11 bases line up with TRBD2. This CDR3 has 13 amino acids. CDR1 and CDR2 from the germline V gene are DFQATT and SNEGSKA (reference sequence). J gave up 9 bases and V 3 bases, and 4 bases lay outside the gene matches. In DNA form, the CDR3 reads TGCAGTGCTAGCACTAGCGGGGGCGGTGAGCAGTTCTTC. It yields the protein CSASTSGGGEQFF.

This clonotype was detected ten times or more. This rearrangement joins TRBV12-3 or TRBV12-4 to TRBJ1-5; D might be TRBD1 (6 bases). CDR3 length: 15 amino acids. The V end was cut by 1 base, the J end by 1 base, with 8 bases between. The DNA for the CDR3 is TGTGCCAGCAGTTTAGGAGGGGGGAGCAATCAGCCCCAGCATTTT. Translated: CASSLGGGSNQPQHF.